The 19 T cell receptor beta chains below all came from one sample that was sequenced in a study of T cell responses to AZD1222 COVID-19 vaccine (dated by TCRdb to the early 2020s). Library prep was done by the immunoSEQ multiplex PCR assay. The immuneACCESS repertoire file appears here via TCRdb, limited to in-frame rearrangements. These files lack a portion of the clones; in checked studies, under half of the deficit traces to unresolved V genes, and the cause of the others is not known. This sample has roughly 100,000 clones in its table, and around 87% of those were observed once. The top ten clones comprise roughly 10% of the sample. What this sample's time point label stands for: about 28 days (+/-7) after the second vaccine dose. The source was peripheral blood, collected 28 days after the second AZD1222 dose. These receptors were obtained from an adult who received the AZD1222 COVID-19 vaccine.

The genes are TRBV5-4 and TRBJ1-3; TRBD1 aligns across 8 bases. Germline trimming cut 2 bases from V and 3 bases from J; bases unmatched to any gene: 4. This CDR3 is 15 amino acids long. CDR1 SGHNT and CDR2 YYREEE come from the germline V gene (reference sequence). CDR3 loop: CASSFAGGSGNTIYF. The DNA of the CDR3 is TGTGCCAGCAGCTTTGCAGGGGGCAGTGGAAACACCATATATTTT.

The chain links TRBV5-8 to TRBJ1-5; D is uncertain. V dropped 0 bases and J dropped 8 bases, with 6 bases sitting between them. The CDR3 is 12 residues long. Per the germline V gene, CDR1 is SGHTS and CDR2 is YDEGEE. CDR3 nucleotides: TGTGCCAGCAGCTTGGGCTCGGAGCCCCAGCATTTT. Protein product: CASSLGSEPQHF.

The gene calls are TRBV7-2 and TRBJ2-2, with 7 bases lining up with TRBD2. From germline, CDR1 is SGHTA and CDR2 FQGNSA. The V and J ends lost 8 bases and 3 bases, in that order; junction bases with no gene match: 12. This CDR3 comprises 16 residues. The CDR3 is CASRVSRGVDTGELFF. CDR3 DNA sequence: TGTGCCAGCCGGGTCAGCCGGGGGGTAGACACCGGGGAGCTGTTTTTT. The whole variable domain, filled in from reference TRBV7-2 and TRBJ2-2, reads GAGVSQSPSNKVTEKGKDVELRCDPISGHTALYWYRQSLGQGLEFLIYFQGNSAPDKSGLPSDRFSAERTGGSVSTLTIQRTQQEDSAVYLCASRVSRGVDTGELFFGEGSRLTVL.

The CDR3 DNA reads as TGTGCCAGCAGCTTGGGACCATTGAACACCGGGGAGCTGTTTTTT. This codes for CASSLGPLNTGELFF. The rearrangement uses TRBV5-4 and TRBJ2-2; no clear D. Per the germline V gene, CDR1 is SGHNT and CDR2 is YYREEE (reference sequence). The CDR3 is 15 residues long. V gave up 0 bases and J gave up 1 base, with 7 bases separating them.

This chain links TRBV7-8 with TRBJ1-4; 7 bases map to TRBD1. The V gene end was trimmed by 7 bases and the J gene end by 8 bases; junction bases not matched to a gene: 10. The length of the CDR3 is 14 residues. The V gene's germline CDR1 is SGHVS and CDR2 FQNEAQ. The CDR3 region has the DNA TGTGCCAGCACTCCTCAGGGGGTAGAGGAAAAACTGTTTTTT. It codes for CASTPQGVEEKLFF.

The chain uses TRBV5-6 and TRBJ2-1; D uncertain. Germline V lookup: CDR1 SGHDT, CDR2 YYEEEE. V was shortened by 1 base and J by 4 bases, with 12 bases between the two germline ends. The CDR3 contains 15 residues. DNA of the CDR3: TGTGCCAGCAGCTTGACGGTCATTACTTACAATGAGCAGTTCTTC. Translated: CASSLTVITYNEQFF.

This clone turned up a few times. The V call is TRBV9, the J call TRBJ1-2; perhaps TRBD1 as D (5 bases). V was pared by 5 bases and J by 4 bases, with 21 bases between. The CDR3 sequence is 16 residues long. Germline V gives CDR1 SGDLS, CDR2 YYNGEE. The CDR3 loop is CASSAGTVTPLYGYTF. The DNA for the CDR3 is TGTGCCAGCAGTGCCGGGACCGTAACCCCCCTCTATGGCTACACCTTC.

The chain uses TRBV5-4 and TRBJ1-2; D gene ambiguous. V was shortened by 2 bases and J by 1 base, with 9 bases between the two germline ends. The CDR3 is made up of 14 amino acids. Germline-derived CDR1 and CDR2 are SGHNT and YYREEE (reference sequence). The DNA for the CDR3 is TGTGCCAGCAGCTTAGAGGGCTTTAACTATGGCTACACCTTC. It codes for CASSLEGFNYGYTF.

This chain's CDR3 is CASSEKGAETQYF. The CDR3 DNA reads TGTGCCAGTAGTGAAAAGGGGGCTGAGACCCAGTACTTC. This rearrangement joins TRBV19 to TRBJ2-5, with 7 positions matching TRBD1. The CDR3 runs 13 residues. V shed 5 bases, J shed 5 bases, and the junction held 5 bases outside the gene matches. CDR1 LNHDA and CDR2 SQIVND come from the germline V gene (reference sequence).

The chain combines TRBV7-2 with TRBJ1-2; TRBD1 might be the D (6 bases). The CDR3 runs 15 residues. CDR1 is SGHTA, CDR2 FQGNSA, per germline. V was shortened by 1 base and J by 1 base, with 10 bases between the two germline ends. CDR3 loop: CASSLGTGLNYGYTF. The CDR3 nucleotides are TGTGCCAGCAGCTTAGGTACAGGGCTTAACTATGGCTACACCTTC.

V is TRBV7-3 and J is TRBJ1-6; 9 nucleotides line up with TRBD1. The CDR3 sequence is 14 residues long. Germline assignment: CDR1 SGHTA and CDR2 FQGTGA. The junction had 6 bases not matched to a gene; V was cut back by 5 bases and J by 10 bases. The CDR3 DNA reads as TGTGCCAGCAGCCAGACAGGGGGGTCGTCACCCCTCCACTTT. This gives the protein CASSQTGGSSPLHF.

This chain links TRBV10-1 with TRBJ1-2, with 7 bases aligning to TRBD1. Trimming took 3 bases from V and 4 from J; bases not matched to a gene: 2. This CDR3 contains 13 residues. CDR1 is WNHNN and CDR2 is SYGVQD in the germline V gene (reference sequence). CDR3 amino acids: CASSEPGGYGYTF. The CDR3 nucleotides read TGCGCCAGCAGTGAACCAGGGGGCTATGGCTACACCTTC.

In this sample, this clone turned up once. V is TRBV5-4 and J is TRBJ1-2; D uncertain. The CDR3 contains 13 residues. The V and J ends lost 3 bases and 5 bases respectively, with 11 bases between them. Germline V lookup: CDR1 SGHNT, CDR2 YYREEE (reference sequence). CDR3 nucleotides: TGTGCCAGCAGCTCCCCCCTTGAGTATGGCTACACCTTC. It specifies CASSSPLEYGYTF. The whole variable domain, remainder taken from reference TRBV5-4 and TRBJ1-2, is ETGVTQSPTHLIKTRGQQVTLRCSSQSGHNTVSWYQQALGQGPQFIFQYYREEENGRGNFPPRFSGLQFPNYSSELNVNALELDDSALYLCASSSPLEYGYTFGSGTRLTVV.

This chain links TRBV11-2 with TRBJ2-7; perhaps TRBD2 as D (6 bases). The CDR3 is 14 amino acids. Per germline, CDR1 SGHAT and CDR2 FQNNGV. The V gene lost 4 bases and the J gene lost 4 bases, with 14 bases spanning the gap. The CDR3 here is CASSSIRERYEQYF. The CDR3 nucleotides are TGTGCCAGCAGCTCCATCCGGGAGAGGTACGAGCAGTACTTC.

The chain carries TRBV28 and TRBJ1-1; D remains ambiguous. Per the germline V gene, CDR1 is MDHEN and CDR2 is SYDVKM. Trimming stripped 5 bases from V and 0 bases from J, with 10 bases between. The CDR3 runs 14 residues. This CDR3 is CASSIRRLNTEAFF. CDR3 coding DNA: TGTGCCAGCAGTATCAGGCGATTGAACACTGAAGCTTTCTTT.

The chain has TRBV28 and TRBJ2-1; TRBD1 agrees at 8 bases. Germline assignment: CDR1 MDHEN and CDR2 SYDVKM. This CDR3 is built from 19 residues. Unmatched junction bases numbered 11, after V lost 0 bases and J lost 1 base. DNA of the CDR3: TGTGCCAGCAGTTTATGGGGTCGGGTGACAGGGGTGTCCTACAATGAGCAGTTCTTC. It is translated as CASSLWGRVTGVSYNEQFF. The complete variable domain, with remaining parts taken from reference TRBV28 and TRBJ2-1, reads DVKVTQSSRYLVKRTGEKVFLECVQDMDHENMFWYRQDPGLGLRLIYFSYDVKMKEKGDIPEGYSVSREKKERFSLILESASTNQTSMYLCASSLWGRVTGVSYNEQFFGPGTRLTVL.

The chain joins TRBV5-1 to TRBJ2-7; the D gene is possibly TRBD2 (5 bases). V was cut by 0 bases and J by 5 bases, with 15 bases left in between. This CDR3 is built from 15 residues. Germline lookup yields CDR1 SGHRS and CDR2 YFSETQ. CDR3 sequence: CASSLGAGSGNEQYF. For the CDR3, the DNA is TGCGCCAGCAGCTTGGGGGCAGGCTCCGGGAACGAGCAGTACTTC.

This clone was detected only once. The chain links TRBV18 to TRBJ1-4; maybe TRBD1 (6 bases). Germline V CDR1 and CDR2: KGHSH, LQKENI. The CDR3 has 15 residues. Trimming left V 6 bases short and J 0 bases short, with 11 bases between. This CDR3 is CASSGQPATNEKLFF. CDR3 sequence (DNA): TGTGCCAGCTCCGGACAGCCCGCAACTAATGAAAAACTGTTTTTT.

This chain links TRBV4-1 with TRBJ2-1; D might be TRBD2 (5 bases). The V gene lost 0 bases and the J gene lost 8 bases, with 17 bases spanning the gap. The CDR3 spans 16 residues. The germline V gene encodes CDR1 MGHRA and CDR2 YSYEKL. CDR3 sequence: CASSQERAGQRDEQFF. In DNA, the CDR3 is TGCGCCAGCAGCCAAGAGAGGGCAGGCCAACGCGATGAGCAGTTCTTC.